This T cell receptor (beta chain) was identified in a study of cytomegalovirus exposure and HLA in healthy donors. Study-wide findings and caveats: TCR beta chain V- and J-gene trimming was linked, in a later analysis, to a missense variant in DCLRE1C. Reports state that TCR beta sequences accurately predicted most subjects' HLA-A and HLA-B alleles.

This PCR relied on a set of 60 Vbeta primers and 13 Jbeta primers. The table came from immunoSEQ multiplex PCR; TCRdb's copy has only in-frame clones and leaves some out. Among 140,000 or so clones listed, roughly 68% were seen once. The CDR3 has 14 amino acids. Losses at the gene ends were 4 bases for V and 7 bases for J; bases not matched to a gene: 6. CDR1 is MNHNS and CDR2 is SASEGT in the germline V gene. On this clone itself: Its specificity is unknown.

Sequenced sample: PBMCs. This chain joins TRBV6-1 and TRBJ2-7; TRBD1 aligns across 11 bases. The clonotype originates from a man aged 60 to 69 in good health and CMV-seronegative. CDR3 residues: CASSVVGQGGEQYF. In DNA form, the CDR3 reads TGTGCCAGCAGTGTTGTGGGACAGGGGGGAGAGCAGTACTTC.